These 23 T cell receptor beta chains were all obtained from the same sample, sequenced in a study of blood T cell repertoires in COVID-19. Method: immunoSEQ multiplex PCR; TCRdb's copy keeps in-frame clones and lacks some. The table includes under 45,000 clones, roughly 85% detected once. The sample comprised peripheral blood. Receptors were obtained from a man aged 35 to 55 with active COVID-19.

The chain links TRBV5-1 to TRBJ1-4; a possible D gene is TRBD1 (5 bases). Germline V gene lookup returns CDR1 SGHRS and CDR2 YFSETQ. The CDR3 sequence is 14 residues long. Trimming removed 0 bases from V and 8 bases from J, with 11 bases in between. The CDR3: CASSLAGWGEKLFF. CDR3 nucleotides: TGCGCCAGCAGCTTGGCAGGGTGGGGAGAAAAACTGTTTTTT.

This chain uses TRBV28 with TRBJ2-1, with TRBD2 identical over 7 bases. Germline V gene lookup returns CDR1 MDHEN and CDR2 SYDVKM. After removal of 3 bases from V and 0 bases from J, the junction contained 11 bases not matched to a gene. The CDR3 length is 18 residues. The CDR3, as DNA: TGTGCCAGCAGTTTGGCCCTTGGTACGGGAGGCTCCTACAATGAGCAGTTCTTC. Protein: CASSLALGTGGSYNEQFF.

This clone has a handful of counts. The chain recombines TRBV6-5 with TRBJ1-1; tentatively, D is TRBD1 (5 bases). Per the germline V gene, CDR1 is MNHEY and CDR2 is SVGAGI. This CDR3 comprises 14 residues. The ends were cut back, 2 bases at V and 5 bases at J, with 12 bases in the middle. The CDR3 nucleotides are TGTGCCAGCAGTTACGGTGGGGGAGGTACTGAAGCTTTCTTT. Translation: CASSYGGGGTEAFF.

This chain links TRBV11-2 with TRBJ1-6; D may be TRBD1 (6 bases). V was cut by 5 bases and J by 10 bases, with 21 bases left in between. CDR1 and CDR2 (germline): SGHAT, FQNNGV. The length of the CDR3 is 16 residues. The DNA for the CDR3 is TGTGCCAGCAGCCCTCCTTCGTCAGGGGTGTACTCACCCCTCCACTTT. Translating it yields CASSPPSSGVYSPLHF.

The DNA for the CDR3 is TGTGCCAGCAGCTTGGGGGGGACTAGTATCACAGATACGCAGTATTTT. Translated: CASSLGGTSITDTQYF. The chain combines TRBV5-4 with TRBJ2-3; 8 bases map to TRBD2. The CDR3 runs to 16 residues. After removal of 0 bases from V and 2 bases from J, the junction contained 5 bases not matched to a gene. Germline assignment: CDR1 SGHNT and CDR2 YYREEE (reference sequence).

This chain uses TRBV28 with TRBJ1-1; D is uncertain. CDR3 length: 15 residues. In germline, CDR1 is MDHEN, CDR2 SYDVKM. The ends were cut back, 2 bases at V and 1 base at J, with 11 bases in the middle. This CDR3 reads CASSLGIGENTEAFF. The CDR3 DNA reads TGTGCCAGCAGTTTAGGTATCGGAGAGAACACTGAAGCTTTCTTT.

The J gene is TRBJ1-2, the V gene TRBV19; TRBD1 is a possible D gene (5 bases). The CDR3 sequence is 15 residues long. Per the germline V gene, CDR1 is LNHDA and CDR2 is SQIVND (reference sequence). V was cut by 2 bases and J by 5 bases, with 15 bases left in between. The CDR3, as DNA: TGTGCCAGTAGTATATGGGGCCCCCCCGCTTATGGCTACACCTTC. It is translated as CASSIWGPPAYGYTF.

This clone was observed once. The chain joins TRBV28 to TRBJ2-7; 9 bases agree with TRBD2. This CDR3 region has 19 residues. The germline V gene encodes CDR1 MDHEN and CDR2 SYDVKM. The V and J ends lost 5 bases and 5 bases, in that order; junction bases with no gene match: 22. CDR3: CASSPIAGGSLVGTDEQYF. The CDR3 DNA reads as TGTGCCAGCAGTCCCATTGCGGGAGGGAGTTTAGTTGGGACGGACGAGCAGTACTTC.

V gene TRBV10-3 combines with J gene TRBJ2-2; D not certain. CDR1 ENHRY and CDR2 SYGVKD come from the germline V gene. V was trimmed by 3 bases and J by 0 bases, leaving 2 bases between them. The CDR3 extends over 13 amino acids. Here the CDR3 DNA reads TGTGCCATCAGTGACGCGAACACCGGGGAGCTGTTTTTT. Translating gives CAISDANTGELFF.

The V gene is TRBV27, the J gene TRBJ2-7; D is perhaps TRBD2 (6 bases). V gave up 10 bases and J gave up 0 bases, with 19 bases separating them. Germline-derived CDR1 and CDR2 are MNHEY and SMNVEV (reference sequence). CDR3 length equals 15 residues. The CDR3 DNA is TGTGCCACCAAACCAAAGGGCGGGAACTCCTACGAGCAGTACTTC. This encodes CATKPKGGNSYEQYF.

The rearrangement links TRBV5-6 to TRBJ2-5; 9 bases fit TRBD2. J was trimmed by 4 bases and V by 3 bases; bases with no gene match: 10. In germline, CDR1 is SGHDT, CDR2 YYEEEE. This CDR3 is 16 amino acids long. The CDR3 DNA sequence: TGTGCCAGCAGCTCCTCCATAGCGGGAGAAGTAGAGACCCAGTACTTC. Translation: CASSSSIAGEVETQYF.

The chain uses TRBV12-3 or TRBV12-4 and TRBJ1-6; a weak D match, TRBD1 (6 bases). The CDR3 runs to 13 residues. Trimming left V 1 base short and J 8 bases short, with 6 bases between. CDR3 region: CASSLEGDSPLHF. The CDR3 DNA is TGTGCCAGCAGTTTAGAGGGGGATTCACCCCTCCACTTT.

The rearrangement uses TRBV4-1 and TRBJ1-2; 12 bases agree with TRBD1. Germline CDR1 and CDR2: MGHRA and YSYEKL. The CDR3 sequence is 14 residues long. J gave up 4 bases and V 4 bases, and 1 base lay outside the gene matches. Here the CDR3 DNA reads TGCGCCAGCAGCCGGGACAGGGGGCCCTATGGCTACACCTTC. It translates to CASSRDRGPYGYTF.

V gene TRBV18 combines with J gene TRBJ2-1, with a tentative D call TRBD1 (5 bases). Between the trimmed V and J ends, which lost 3 bases and 5 bases, there was a span of 8 bases. Germline CDR1 KGHSH, CDR2 LQKENI. This CDR3 has 13 residues. For the CDR3, the DNA is TGTGCCAGCTCACCGACGACAGACAATGAGCAGTTCTTC. Translating gives CASSPTTDNEQFF.

V usage is TRBV5-4 and J usage is TRBJ2-5; 7 bases are shared with TRBD2. Trimming at V came to 2 bases and at J to 3 bases, leaving 10 bases not matched to a gene. Germline CDR1 is SGHNT and CDR2 is YYREEE (reference sequence). The CDR3 spans 16 residues. Written as DNA, the CDR3 is TGTGCCAGCAGCTTCGGTCTAGCGGTAACAAAAGAGACCCAGTACTTC. Translating gives CASSFGLAVTKETQYF.

This clone has only one observation. The chain joins TRBV11-3 to TRBJ2-5, with D maybe TRBD1 (7 bases). CDR1 and CDR2 (germline): SGHNT, YENEEA. The CDR3 has 14 amino acids. Trimming removed 2 bases at V and 4 bases at J, with 11 bases between. The CDR3 nucleotides are TGTGCCAGCAGCTTACAGGGGGAGGCAGAGACCCAGTACTTC. This translates into CASSLQGEAETQYF.

V gene TRBV6-5 combines with J gene TRBJ2-4, with TRBD1 matching over 7 bases. The germline V gene encodes CDR1 MNHEY and CDR2 SVGAGI. The CDR3 is made up of 14 amino acids. Trimming at V came to 7 bases and at J to 7 bases, leaving 10 bases not matched to a gene. The CDR3 DNA reads as TGTGCCAGCACCTTCGACAGGGATAGGAACATTCAGTACTTC. It is translated as CASTFDRDRNIQYF.

The chain is built from TRBV30 and TRBJ2-3; no reliable D call. CDR1 and CDR2 from the germline V gene are GTSNPN and SVGIG (reference sequence). Deletions cut 4 bases from V and 0 bases from J, with 11 bases between. The CDR3 totals 14 residues. CDR3: CAWTYLESTDTQYF. CDR3 nucleotide sequence: TGTGCCTGGACATACCTGGAGAGCACAGATACGCAGTATTTT.

The J gene is TRBJ2-1, the V gene TRBV10-3; 7 bases match TRBD2. This CDR3 has 15 amino acids. V dropped 3 bases and J dropped 1; count of bases not matched to a gene: 3. Germline CDR1 reads ENHRY; CDR2 reads SYGVKD. Here the CDR3 DNA reads TGTGCCATCAGTGACAAAGCGGGATCCTACAATGAGCAGTTCTTC. This codes for CAISDKAGSYNEQFF.

This clone came up a few times. The chain employs TRBV11-2 and TRBJ2-5, with 7 bases identical to TRBD2. Germline V gives CDR1 SGHAT, CDR2 FQNNGV. The CDR3 totals 16 residues. V was pared by 1 base and J by 2 bases, with 7 bases of the junction left unmatched. The CDR3 DNA sequence: TGTGCCAGCAGCTTAGGGGGACTAACCGGGCAAGAGACCCAGTACTTC. Protein sequence: CASSLGGLTGQETQYF. Using reference TRBV11-2 and TRBJ2-5 for the parts outside the CDR3, the full variable domain is EAGVAQSPRYKIIEKRQSVAFWCNPISGHATLYWYQQILGQGPKLLIQFQNNGVVDDSQLPKDRFSAERLKGVDSTLKIQPAKLEDSAVYLCASSLGGLTGQETQYFGPGTRLLVL.

The chain links TRBV28 to TRBJ1-4, with D uncertain. The CDR3 has 14 residues. Germline CDR1 is MDHEN and CDR2 is SYDVKM. Trimming cost V 5 bases and J 0 bases, with 7 bases left between them. CDR3 amino acids: CASSVPSTNEKLFF. CDR3 DNA: TGTGCCAGCAGTGTCCCCTCAACTAATGAAAAACTGTTTTTT.

This chain links TRBV29-1 with TRBJ1-3; perhaps TRBD1 as D (6 bases). Germline-derived CDR1 and CDR2 are SQVTM and ANQGSEA. Trimming took off 7 bases at V and 2 bases at J, with 9 bases between the two ends. This CDR3 contains 12 residues. CDR3 sequence reads: CSATGPGNTIYF. The CDR3 nucleotides are TGCAGCGCTACAGGGCCTGGAAACACCATATATTTT.

V usage is TRBV20-1 and J usage is TRBJ2-6; D unclear. CDR1 and CDR2 (germline): DFQATT, SNEGSKA (reference sequence). V was clipped by 3 bases and J by 0 bases, with 12 bases between them. CDR3 size: 16 residues. CDR3 nucleotides: TGCAGTGCTAGTTCGGGTTTTTACTCTGGGGCCAACGTCCTGACTTTC. Its protein is CSASSGFYSGANVLTF.